This T cell receptor (beta chain) was captured in a study of Ad26.COV2.S vaccination and SARS-CoV-2 variants. Study details: The authors gave Ad26.COV2.S intramuscularly, either once or twice 56 days apart. Study-level results: Recipients of either vaccine or placebo displayed similar breadth of non-spike TCRs.

Points on this clone: Its antigen is still unknown.

Trimming cost V 2 bases and J 7 bases, with 9 bases left between them. Per germline, CDR1 LGHNA and CDR2 YNFKEQ. This CDR3 is built from 13 residues. TCRdb's copy holds only in-frame clones and misses some; the assay was immunoSEQ multiplex PCR. The sample records about 430,000 clones, 80% to 95% being singletons. Treatment specified: roughly 18 received Ad26.COV2.S at low or high dose, single or two shots; about five received placebo; per-sample allocation not given. Day 63 after the first injection of vaccine or placebo was the sampling time. The donor was a Boston adult aged 18-55 years. This chain links TRBV4-2 with TRBJ1-5; a possible D gene is TRBD1 (5 bases). The sequence was obtained from a person between 18 and 65 years old who received the Ad26.COV2.S COVID-19 vaccine or a placebo. The sequencing used peripheral blood, collected in a trial of Ad26.COV2.S vaccine versus placebo. The CDR3, as DNA: TGTGCCAGCAGCCAAAGGGAGGGGCAGCCCCAGCATTTT. Its protein is CASSQREGQPQHF.